The present T cell receptor (beta chain) was sequenced within a study of blood T cell repertoires in COVID-19. About the research overall: In each case, the material was cDNA or gDNA derived from T cells, B-cell-depleted T cells, or PBMCs.

V lost 4 bases and J lost 10, with 14 bases in between. The CDR3 extends over 14 amino acids. Germline-derived CDR1 and CDR2 are MNHEY and SVGEGT. Method: immunoSEQ multiplex PCR; TCRdb's copy keeps in-frame clones and lacks some. The sample has roughly 40,000 clones; around 91% are singletons. The sequenced sample was peripheral blood. The receptor was isolated from a man aged 50 to 59 with active COVID-19. This chain joins TRBV6-2 or TRBV6-3 and TRBJ1-6, with D possibly matching TRBD1 (5 bases). CDR3 coding DNA: TGTGCCAGCAGTTTCGGGGGTATGGAGTCACCCCTCCACTTT. Encoded protein: CASSFGGMESPLHF.